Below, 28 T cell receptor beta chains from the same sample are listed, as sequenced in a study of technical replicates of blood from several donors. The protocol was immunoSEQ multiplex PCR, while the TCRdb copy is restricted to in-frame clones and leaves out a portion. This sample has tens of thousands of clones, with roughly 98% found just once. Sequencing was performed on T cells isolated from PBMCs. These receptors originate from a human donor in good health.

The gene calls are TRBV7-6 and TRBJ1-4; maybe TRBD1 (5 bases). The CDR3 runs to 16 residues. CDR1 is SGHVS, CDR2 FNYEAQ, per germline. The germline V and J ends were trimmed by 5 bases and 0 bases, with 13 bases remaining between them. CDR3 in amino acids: CASSPSTVATNEKLFF. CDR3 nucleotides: TGTGCCAGCAGCCCCTCGACAGTAGCAACTAATGAAAAACTGTTTTTT.

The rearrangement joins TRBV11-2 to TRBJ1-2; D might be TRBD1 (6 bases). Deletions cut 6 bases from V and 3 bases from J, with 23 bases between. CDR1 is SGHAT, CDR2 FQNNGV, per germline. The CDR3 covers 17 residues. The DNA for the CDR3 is TGTGCCAGCAGAGATGCCGGACTAGGCAGGGGCTACTATGGCTACACCTTC. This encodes CASRDAGLGRGYYGYTF.

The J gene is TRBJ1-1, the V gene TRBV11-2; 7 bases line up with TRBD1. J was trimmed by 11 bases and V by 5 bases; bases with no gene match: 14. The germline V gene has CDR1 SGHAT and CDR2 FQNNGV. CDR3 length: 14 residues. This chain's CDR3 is CASSADRVPQYAFF. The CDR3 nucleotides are TGTGCCAGCAGCGCTGACAGGGTACCCCAGTATGCTTTCTTT.

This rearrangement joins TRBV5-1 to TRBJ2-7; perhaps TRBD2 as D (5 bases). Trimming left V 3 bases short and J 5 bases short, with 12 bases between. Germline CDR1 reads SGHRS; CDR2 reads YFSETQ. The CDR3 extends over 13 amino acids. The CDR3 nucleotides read TGCGCCAGCAGCTCCGGAACGGGGAACGAGCAGTACTTC. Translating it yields CASSSGTGNEQYF.

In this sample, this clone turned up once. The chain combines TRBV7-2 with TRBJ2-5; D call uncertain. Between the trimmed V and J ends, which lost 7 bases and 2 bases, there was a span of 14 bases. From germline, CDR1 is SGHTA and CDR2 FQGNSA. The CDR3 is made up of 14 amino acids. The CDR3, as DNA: TGTGCCAGCAACCTTACTGAAGTTCAAGAGACCCAGTACTTC. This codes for CASNLTEVQETQYF. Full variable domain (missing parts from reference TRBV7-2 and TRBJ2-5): GAGVSQSPSNKVTEKGKDVELRCDPISGHTALYWYRQSLGQGLEFLIYFQGNSAPDKSGLPSDRFSAERTGGSVSTLTIQRTQQEDSAVYLCASNLTEVQETQYFGPGTRLLVL.

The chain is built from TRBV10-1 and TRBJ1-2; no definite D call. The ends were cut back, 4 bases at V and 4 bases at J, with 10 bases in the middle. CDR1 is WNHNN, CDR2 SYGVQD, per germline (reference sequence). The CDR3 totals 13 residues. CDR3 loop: CASSGGQSYGYTF. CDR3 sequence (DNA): TGCGCCAGCAGTGGAGGGCAGTCCTATGGCTACACCTTC.

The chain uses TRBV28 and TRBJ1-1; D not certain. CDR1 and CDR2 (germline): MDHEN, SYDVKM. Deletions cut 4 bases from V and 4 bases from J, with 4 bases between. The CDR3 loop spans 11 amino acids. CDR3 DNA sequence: TGTGCCAGCAGTTCGGTCACTGAAGCTTTCTTT. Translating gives CASSSVTEAFF.

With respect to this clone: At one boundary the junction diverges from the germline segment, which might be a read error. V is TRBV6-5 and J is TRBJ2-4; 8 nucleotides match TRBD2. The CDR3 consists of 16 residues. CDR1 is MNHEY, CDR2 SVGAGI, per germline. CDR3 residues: CASSYSILSSGTRASF. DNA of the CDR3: TGTGCCAGCAGTTACTCGATCCTTTCCTCCGGGACTAGAGCTTCCTTC.

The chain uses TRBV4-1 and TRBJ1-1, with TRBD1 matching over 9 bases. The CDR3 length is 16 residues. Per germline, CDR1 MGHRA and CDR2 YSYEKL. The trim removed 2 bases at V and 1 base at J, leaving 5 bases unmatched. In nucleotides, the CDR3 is TGCGCCAGCAGCCAATGGACAGGGGCCAAGAACACTGAAGCTTTCTTT. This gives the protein CASSQWTGAKNTEAFF.

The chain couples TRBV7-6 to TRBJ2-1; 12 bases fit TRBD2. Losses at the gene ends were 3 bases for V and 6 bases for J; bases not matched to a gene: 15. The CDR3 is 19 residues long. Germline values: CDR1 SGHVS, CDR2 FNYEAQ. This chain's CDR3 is CASSFPQHDRLAGANEQFF. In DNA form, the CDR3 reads TGTGCCAGCAGCTTTCCCCAGCACGATCGACTAGCGGGAGCCAATGAGCAGTTCTTC.

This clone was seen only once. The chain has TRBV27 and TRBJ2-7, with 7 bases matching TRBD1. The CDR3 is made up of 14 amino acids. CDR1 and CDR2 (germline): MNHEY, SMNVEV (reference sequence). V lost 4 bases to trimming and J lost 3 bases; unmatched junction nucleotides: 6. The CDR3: CASSSPGQIYEQYF. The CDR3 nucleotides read TGTGCCAGCAGTTCCCCGGGACAGATCTACGAGCAGTACTTC.

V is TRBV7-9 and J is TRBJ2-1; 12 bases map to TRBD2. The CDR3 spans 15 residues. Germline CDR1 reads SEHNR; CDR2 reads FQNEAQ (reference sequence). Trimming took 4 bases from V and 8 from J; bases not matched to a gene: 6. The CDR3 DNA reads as TGTGCCAGCAGCTCCCTAGCGGGAGGGCTATATGAGCAGTTCTTC. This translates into CASSSLAGGLYEQFF.

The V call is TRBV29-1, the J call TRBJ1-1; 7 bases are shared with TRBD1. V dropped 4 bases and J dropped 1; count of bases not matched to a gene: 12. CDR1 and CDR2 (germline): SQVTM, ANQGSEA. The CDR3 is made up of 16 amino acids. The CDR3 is CSVGHDKGTANTEAFF. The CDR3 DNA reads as TGCAGCGTTGGACACGATAAAGGGACAGCGAACACTGAAGCTTTCTTT.

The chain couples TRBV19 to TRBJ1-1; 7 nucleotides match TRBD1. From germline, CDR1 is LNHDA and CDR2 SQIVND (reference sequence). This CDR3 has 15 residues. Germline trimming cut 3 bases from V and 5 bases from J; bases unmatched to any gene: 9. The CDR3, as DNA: TGTGCCAGTAGTATCTCCCGGCAGGGGGTGACTGAAGCTTTCTTT. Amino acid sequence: CASSISRQGVTEAFF.

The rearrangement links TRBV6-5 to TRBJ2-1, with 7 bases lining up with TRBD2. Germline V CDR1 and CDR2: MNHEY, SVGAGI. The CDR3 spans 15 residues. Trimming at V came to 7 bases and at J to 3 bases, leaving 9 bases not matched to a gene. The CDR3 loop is CASTRPGTNYNEQFF. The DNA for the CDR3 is TGTGCCAGCACGCGCCCCGGGACTAACTACAATGAGCAGTTCTTC.

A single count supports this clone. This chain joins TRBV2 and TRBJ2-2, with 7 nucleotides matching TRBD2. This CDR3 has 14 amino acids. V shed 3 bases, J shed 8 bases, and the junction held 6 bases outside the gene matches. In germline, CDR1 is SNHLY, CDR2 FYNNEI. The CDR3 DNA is TGTGCCAGCAGTGAGATGGGGGGGTTGGGGGAGCTGTTTTTT. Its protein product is CASSEMGGLGELFF.

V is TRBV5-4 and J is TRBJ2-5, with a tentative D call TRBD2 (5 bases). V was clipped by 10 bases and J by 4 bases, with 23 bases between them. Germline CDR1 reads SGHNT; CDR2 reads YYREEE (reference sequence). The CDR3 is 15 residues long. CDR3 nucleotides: TGTGCCCACAGCTTAAAAGGTCGGGGAGCAGAGACCCAGTACTTC. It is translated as CAHSLKGRGAETQYF.

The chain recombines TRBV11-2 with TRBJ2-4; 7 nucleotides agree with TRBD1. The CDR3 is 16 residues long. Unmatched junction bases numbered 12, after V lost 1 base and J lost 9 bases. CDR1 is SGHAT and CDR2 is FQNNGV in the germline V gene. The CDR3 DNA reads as TGTGCCAGCAGCTTAGGCGGACAGGACGGAAAGGGCATTCAGTACTTC. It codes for CASSLGGQDGKGIQYF.

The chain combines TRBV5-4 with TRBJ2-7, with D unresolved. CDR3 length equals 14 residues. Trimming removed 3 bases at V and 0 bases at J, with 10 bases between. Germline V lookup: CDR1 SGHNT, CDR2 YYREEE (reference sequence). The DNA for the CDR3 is TGTGCCAGCAGCTCATCCCCTAGCTCCTACGAGCAGTACTTC. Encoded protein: CASSSSPSSYEQYF.

CDR3 DNA sequence: TGTGCCAGTAAGACAGGGCGGGATCAGCCCCAGCATTTT. It encodes CASKTGRDQPQHF. J is TRBJ1-5 and V is TRBV19; 7 nucleotides match TRBD1. The V gene end was trimmed by 7 bases and the J gene end by 5 bases; junction bases not matched to a gene: 5. The V gene's germline CDR1 is LNHDA and CDR2 SQIVND (reference sequence). The CDR3 runs to 13 residues.

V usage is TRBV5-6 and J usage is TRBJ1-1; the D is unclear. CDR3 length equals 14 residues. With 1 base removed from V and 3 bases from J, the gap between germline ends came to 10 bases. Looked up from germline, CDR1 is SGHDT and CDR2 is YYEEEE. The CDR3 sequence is CASSLMGVDTEAFF. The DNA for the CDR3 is TGTGCCAGCAGCTTGATGGGCGTCGACACTGAAGCTTTCTTT.

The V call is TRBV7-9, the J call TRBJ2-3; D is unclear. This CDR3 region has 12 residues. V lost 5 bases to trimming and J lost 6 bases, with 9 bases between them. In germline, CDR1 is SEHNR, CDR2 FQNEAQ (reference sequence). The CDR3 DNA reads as TGTGCCAGCAGCCCCCGAGCCGATACGCAGTATTTT. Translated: CASSPRADTQYF. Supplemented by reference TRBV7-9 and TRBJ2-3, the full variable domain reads DTGVSQNPRHKITKRGQNVTFRCDPISEHNRLYWYRQTLGQGPEFLTYFQNEAQLEKSRLLSDRFSAERPKGSFSTLEIQRTEQGDSAMYLCASSPRADTQYFGPGTRLTVL.

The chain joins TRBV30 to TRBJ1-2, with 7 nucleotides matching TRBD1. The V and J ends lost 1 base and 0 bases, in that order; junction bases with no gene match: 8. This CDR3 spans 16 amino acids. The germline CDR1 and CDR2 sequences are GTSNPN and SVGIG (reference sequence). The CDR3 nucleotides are TGTGCCTGGAGTGAAACGACAGGGCTAGCTAACTATGGCTACACCTTC. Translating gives CAWSETTGLANYGYTF.

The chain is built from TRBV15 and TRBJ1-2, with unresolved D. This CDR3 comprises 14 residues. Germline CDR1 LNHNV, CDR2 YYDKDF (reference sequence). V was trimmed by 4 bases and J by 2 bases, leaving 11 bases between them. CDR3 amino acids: CATSIPGRNYGYTF. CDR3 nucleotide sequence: TGTGCCACCAGCATCCCCGGCAGGAACTATGGCTACACCTTC.

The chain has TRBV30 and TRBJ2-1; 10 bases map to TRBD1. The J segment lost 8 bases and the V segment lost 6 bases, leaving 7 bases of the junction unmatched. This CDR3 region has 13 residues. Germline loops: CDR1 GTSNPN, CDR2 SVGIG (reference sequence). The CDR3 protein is CACRGQGHHEQFF. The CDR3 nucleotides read TGTGCCTGTAGGGGACAGGGGCACCATGAGCAGTTCTTC.

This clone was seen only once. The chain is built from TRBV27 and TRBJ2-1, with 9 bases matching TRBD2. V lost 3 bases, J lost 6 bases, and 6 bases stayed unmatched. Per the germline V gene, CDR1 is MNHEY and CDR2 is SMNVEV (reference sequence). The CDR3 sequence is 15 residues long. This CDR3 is CASSFLAGGPNEQFF. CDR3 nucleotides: TGTGCCAGCAGTTTCCTGGCGGGAGGGCCCAATGAGCAGTTCTTC.

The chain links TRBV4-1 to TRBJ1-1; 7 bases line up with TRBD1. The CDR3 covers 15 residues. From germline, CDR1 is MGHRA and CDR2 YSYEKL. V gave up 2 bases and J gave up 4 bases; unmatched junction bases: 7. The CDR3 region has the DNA TGCGCCAGCAGCCAAATACACACAGGGGTCACTGAAGCTTTCTTT. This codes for CASSQIHTGVTEAFF.

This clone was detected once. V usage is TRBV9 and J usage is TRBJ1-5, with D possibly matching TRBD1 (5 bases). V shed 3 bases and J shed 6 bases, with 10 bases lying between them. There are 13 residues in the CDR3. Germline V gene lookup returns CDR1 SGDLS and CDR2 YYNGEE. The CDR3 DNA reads TGTGCCAGCAGCGATGTGACAGCTCAGCCCCAGCATTTT. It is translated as CASSDVTAQPQHF.